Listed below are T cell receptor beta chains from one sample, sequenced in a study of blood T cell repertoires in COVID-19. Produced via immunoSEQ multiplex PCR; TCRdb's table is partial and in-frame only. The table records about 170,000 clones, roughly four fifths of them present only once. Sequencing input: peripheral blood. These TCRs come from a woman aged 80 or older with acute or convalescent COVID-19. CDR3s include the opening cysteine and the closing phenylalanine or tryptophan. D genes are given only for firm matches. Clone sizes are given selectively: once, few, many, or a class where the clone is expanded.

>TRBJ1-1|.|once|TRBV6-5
CASSYSQNTEAFF
TGTGCCAGCAGTTACTCACAGAACACTGAAGCTTTCTTT
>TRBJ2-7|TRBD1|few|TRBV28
CASSPINLRTGGSYEQYF
TGTGCCAGCAGTCCGATCAATCTTCGGACAGGCGGCTCCTACGAGCAGTACTTC
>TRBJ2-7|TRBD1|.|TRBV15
CATSRDTGGSYEQYF
TGTGCCACCAGCAGAGATACAGGGGGCTCCTACGAGCAGTACTTC
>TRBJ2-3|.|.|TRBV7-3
CASSLIRVTDTQYF
TGTGCCAGCAGCTTAATCAGGGTCACAGATACGCAGTATTTT
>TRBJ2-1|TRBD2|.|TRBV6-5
CASSSLGAGGLGEQFF
TGTGCCAGCAGTTCCCTTGGGGCGGGAGGTTTGGGTGAGCAGTTCTTC
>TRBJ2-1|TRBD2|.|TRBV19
CASSIGLARGNEQFF
TGTGCCAGTAGTATTGGACTAGCGAGGGGGAATGAGCAGTTCTTC
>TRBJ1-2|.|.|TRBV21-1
CASSKPTGVRTSYGYTF
TGTGCCAGCAGTAAACCGACAGGGGTCAGAACTTCCTATGGCTACACCTTC
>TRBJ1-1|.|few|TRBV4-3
CASSQVKADTEAFF
TGCGCCAGCAGCCAAGTGAAAGCCGACACTGAAGCTTTCTTT
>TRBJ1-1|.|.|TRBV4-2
CASSQGGGNTEAFF
TGTGCCAGCAGCCAGGGGGGTGGGAACACTGAAGCTTTCTTT
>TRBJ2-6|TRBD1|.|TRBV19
CASSSPGQMISGANVLTF
TGTGCCAGTAGCTCACCGGGACAGATGATCTCTGGGGCCAACGTCCTGACTTTC
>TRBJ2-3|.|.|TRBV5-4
CASSLAGESTDTQYF
TGTGCCAGCAGCTTGGCAGGGGAGAGCACAGATACGCAGTATTTT
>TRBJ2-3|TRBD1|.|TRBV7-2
CASSVGQIVDTQYF
TGTGCCAGCAGCGTGGGACAGATTGTAGATACGCAGTATTTT
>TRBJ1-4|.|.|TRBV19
CAIMDKGREKLFF
TGTGCCATCATGGACAAGGGTAGAGAAAAACTGTTTTTT
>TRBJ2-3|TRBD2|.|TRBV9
CASSERATSGRATQYF
TGTGCCAGCAGCGAGAGGGCGACTAGCGGGAGGGCCACGCAGTATTTT
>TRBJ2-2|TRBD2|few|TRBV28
CASRGGASAGELFF
TGTGCCAGCAGGGGAGGGGCTAGTGCCGGGGAGCTGTTTTTT
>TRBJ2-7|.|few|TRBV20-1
CSAREQVEQYF
TGCAGTGCTAGAGAACAGGTCGAGCAGTACTTC
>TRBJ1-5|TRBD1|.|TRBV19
CASREQGGNQPQHF
TGTGCCAGTAGAGAGCAGGGGGGCAATCAGCCCCAGCATTTT
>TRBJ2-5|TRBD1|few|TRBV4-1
CASSQEGQGKETQYF
TGCGCCAGCAGCCAGGAGGGACAGGGAAAAGAGACCCAGTACTTC
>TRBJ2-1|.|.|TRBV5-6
CASSLVGLRDNYNEQFF
TGTGCCAGCAGCTTGGTAGGTCTTCGAGACAACTACAATGAGCAGTTCTTC
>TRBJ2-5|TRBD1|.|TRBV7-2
CASKTRDSQETQYF
TGTGCCAGCAAAACACGGGACAGCCAAGAGACCCAGTACTTC
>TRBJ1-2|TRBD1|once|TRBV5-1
CASSLTGTASNYGYTF
TGCGCCAGCAGCCTTACTGGGACAGCCAGTAACTATGGCTACACCTTC
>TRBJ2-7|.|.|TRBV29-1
CSVATTSSYEQYF
TGCAGCGTTGCAACCACCAGCTCCTACGAGCAGTACTTC
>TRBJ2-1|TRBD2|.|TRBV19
CATKLAGVHNEQFF
TGTGCCACGAAACTAGCGGGGGTCCACAATGAGCAGTTCTTC
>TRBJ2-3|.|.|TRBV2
CASSKDGASTDTQYF
TGTGCCAGCAGTAAAGACGGAGCAAGCACAGATACGCAGTATTTT
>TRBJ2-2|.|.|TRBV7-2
CASSLTASGELFF
TGTGCCAGCAGCTTAACAGCATCTGGGGAGCTGTTTTTT
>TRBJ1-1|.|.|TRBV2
CASNPTPMNTEAFF
TGTGCCAGCAATCCGACTCCTATGAACACTGAAGCTTTCTTT
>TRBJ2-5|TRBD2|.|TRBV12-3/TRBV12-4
CASSWGTGGTQYF
TGTGCCAGCAGTTGGGGGACGGGGGGGACCCAGTACTTC
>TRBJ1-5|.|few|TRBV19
CASSPTGTRSGQPQHF
TGTGCCAGTAGCCCGACCGGGACAAGGTCAGGTCAGCCCCAGCATTTT
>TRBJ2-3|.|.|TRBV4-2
CASSQDIQLTDTQYF
TGTGCCAGCAGCCAAGACATACAGCTCACAGATACGCAGTATTTT
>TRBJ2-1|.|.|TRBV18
CASSPPTSPVNEQFF
TGTGCCAGCTCACCACCAACTAGCCCTGTGAATGAGCAGTTCTTC
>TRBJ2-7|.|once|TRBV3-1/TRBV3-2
CASSQAPFPTPYEQYF
TGTGCCAGCAGCCAAGCCCCTTTTCCTACGCCCTACGAGCAGTACTTC
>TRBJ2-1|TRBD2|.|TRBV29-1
CSVGLAGVYNEQFF
TGCAGCGTGGGACTAGCGGGGGTCTACAATGAGCAGTTCTTC
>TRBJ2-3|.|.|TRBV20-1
CSASTRGRLDTQYF
TGCAGTGCTAGTACCAGGGGTCGTTTAGATACGCAGTATTTT
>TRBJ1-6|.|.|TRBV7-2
CASSLNGLNSPLHF
TGTGCCAGCAGCTTAAACGGTCTTAATTCACCCCTCCACTTT
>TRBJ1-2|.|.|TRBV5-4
CASSLVGASVGGYTF
TGTGCCAGCAGCTTGGTTGGGGCCTCGGTGGGTGGCTACACCTTC
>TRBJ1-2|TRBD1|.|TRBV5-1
CASSLDRGHGYTF
TGCGCCAGCAGCTTGGACAGGGGGCATGGCTACACCTTC
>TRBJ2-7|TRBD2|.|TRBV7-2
CASSLDPAGTSIF
TGTGCCAGCAGCTTAGACCCAGCCGGGACTAGTATCTTC
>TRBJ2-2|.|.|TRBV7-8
CANRDYYTGELFF
TGTGCCAACAGGGACTACTACACCGGGGAGCTGTTTTTT
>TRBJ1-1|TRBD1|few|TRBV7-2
CASRDGTVLGEAFF
TGTGCCAGCAGGGACGGGACAGTTTTGGGTGAAGCTTTCTTT
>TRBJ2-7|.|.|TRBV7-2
CASSLRGYEQYF
TGTGCCAGCAGCTTAAGGGGTTACGAGCAGTACTTC
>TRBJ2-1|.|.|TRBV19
CASSTGTGGSYNEQFF
TGTGCCAGTAGTACAGGGACTGGGGGGAGTTACAATGAGCAGTTCTTC
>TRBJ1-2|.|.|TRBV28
CASIRGSGVPGYTF
TGTGCCAGCATCCGGGGATCAGGGGTGCCTGGCTACACCTTC
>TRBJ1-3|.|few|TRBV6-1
CASSGGGADTSSGNTIYF
TGTGCCAGCAGTGGGGGCGGGGCGGATACGAGCTCTGGAAACACCATATATTTT
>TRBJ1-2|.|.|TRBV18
CASSPDSPYGYTF
TGTGCCAGCTCACCCGACAGTCCCTATGGCTACACCTTC
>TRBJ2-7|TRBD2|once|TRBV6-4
CASSDLRGVLAGPPYEQYF
TGTGCCAGCAGTGACCTTAGGGGGGTACTAGCGGGGCCACCCTACGAGCAGTACTTC
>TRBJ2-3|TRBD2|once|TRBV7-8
CASKLAGTDTQYF
TGTGCCAGCAAACTAGCGGGGACAGATACGCAGTATTTT
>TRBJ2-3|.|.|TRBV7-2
CASSRDSSDTQYF
TGTGCCAGCAGCCGTGACAGCTCCGATACGCAGTATTTT
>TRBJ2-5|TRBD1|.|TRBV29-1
CSVVRQGVQETQYF
TGCAGCGTTGTTCGGCAGGGGGTCCAAGAGACCCAGTACTTC
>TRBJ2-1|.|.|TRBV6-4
CASSPESSYNEQFF
TGTGCCAGCAGCCCCGAGAGCTCCTACAATGAGCAGTTCTTC
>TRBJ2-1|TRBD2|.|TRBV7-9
CASSLTRLAGYNEQFF
TGTGCCAGCAGCCTGACTCGGCTAGCGGGGTACAATGAGCAGTTCTTC
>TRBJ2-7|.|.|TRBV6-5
CASSFPGQGEQYF
TGTGCCAGCAGTTTCCCGGGACAAGGCGAGCAGTACTTC
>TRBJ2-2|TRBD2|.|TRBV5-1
CASSLSSGRDGELFF
TGCGCCAGCAGCTTGTCTAGCGGGAGGGACGGGGAGCTGTTTTTT
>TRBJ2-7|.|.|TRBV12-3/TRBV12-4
CASSFFPAYEQYF
TGTGCCAGCAGTTTTTTTCCGGCCTACGAGCAGTACTTC
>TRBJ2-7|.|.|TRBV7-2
CASSISGTRSYEQYF
TGTGCCAGCAGCATCTCCGGGACACGCTCCTACGAGCAGTACTTC